These 5 T cell receptor beta chains were all obtained from the same sample, sequenced in a study of CD8 T cells in ankylosing spondylitis (dated by TCRdb to between 2016 and 2019). Library creation used 5' RACE. The listed sequencing device is Illumina HiSeq 2500. TCRdb's own reprocessing of the public reads used fastp at Q25 and MiXCR and kept productive beta chains. A single entry per CDR3 protein holds the most common genes and DNA from its merged rows. Counted in this sample were roughly 150,000 distinct CDR3 sequences; just over 9.5% of them appeared once. Together, the top ten hold less than 15% of the sample. The sequencing input was blood, either unsorted or a sorted T cell fraction (not recorded which). Receptor source: a female donor with ankylosing spondylitis or in good health (not recorded which).

There are a few counts of this clonotype. The chain recombines TRBV3-1 with TRBJ2-3; D ambiguous. This CDR3 region has 15 residues. Germline loops: CDR1 LGHDT, CDR2 YNNKEL (reference sequence). Trimming stripped 0 bases from V and 3 bases from J, with 10 bases between. The CDR3 is CASSQESVWTDTQYF. Here the CDR3 DNA reads TGTGCCAGCAGCCAAGAATCGGTTTGGACAGATACGCAGTATTTT.

This clonotype has only a few counts. J is TRBJ2-4 and V is TRBV6-1; TRBD1 aligns across 7 bases. There are 16 residues in the CDR3. Germline CDR1 and CDR2: MNHNS and SASEGT. V lost 5 bases, J lost 0 bases, and 7 bases stayed unmatched. The CDR3 nucleotides are TGTGCCAGCAGTCCCCGGGACAGTCTAGCCAAAAACATTCAGTACTTC. It is translated as CASSPRDSLAKNIQYF.

V gene TRBV2 combines with J gene TRBJ2-7; 7 bases are shared with TRBD1. The CDR3 totals 13 residues. CDR1 is SNHLY and CDR2 is FYNNEI in the germline V gene. Trimming removed 4 bases from V and 2 bases from J; junction bases left unmatched: 2. The CDR3 protein is CASSGDSPYEQYF. CDR3 bases: TGTGCCAGCAGTGGGGACAGCCCCTACGAGCAGTACTTC.

This clonotype was recorded many times. This chain links TRBV12-3 or TRBV12-4 with TRBJ2-1, with 8 positions matching TRBD1. With 6 bases clipped from V and 10 bases from J, the junction kept 5 bases outside the gene matches. CDR3 length: 12 amino acids. CDR3 loop: CASSSGTGEQFF. In DNA, the CDR3 is TGTGCCAGCAGCTCCGGGACAGGCGAGCAGTTCTTC.

This clonotype has only a few counts. The chain employs TRBV7-3 and TRBJ1-1; tentative D call: TRBD1 (6 bases). The CDR3 runs to 15 residues. V dropped 2 bases and J dropped 6 bases, with 16 bases sitting between them. CDR1 SGHTA and CDR2 FQGTGA come from the germline V gene. DNA of the CDR3: TGTGCCAGCAGCTTAGTGAGGGGGAATCGCTCTGAAGCTTTCTTT. It translates to CASSLVRGNRSEAFF.